A single sample is the source of the 9 T cell receptor beta chains below, sequenced in a study of CD8+CD57+ T cells in acquired aplastic anemia. CDR3 and TCR beta VDJ profiling relied on genomic DNA as the template. TCRdb redid the calling of the reads with MiXCR, one entry per CDR3 protein. Altogether more than 150,000 distinct CDR3 sequences are present, over 40% being singletons, with the ten largest covering under 2%. Only patients with CD8+CD57+ cell expansion on flow cytometry were chosen for sequencing. Sequenced input: sorted CD4+, CD8+, or CD8+CD57+ T cells (not recorded which) from PBMCs. Receptors originate from a human donor with aplastic anemia.

This clonotype was detected ten times or more. The chain links TRBV11-2 to TRBJ1-6, with 9 bases matching TRBD1. CDR1 SGHAT and CDR2 FQNNGV come from the germline V gene. This CDR3 has 17 residues. Germline trimming cut 4 bases from V and 7 bases from J; bases unmatched to any gene: 11. CDR3 sequence (DNA): TGTGCCAGCAGCTCCCTGGGGACAGGGATTCGGAATTCACCCCTCCACTTT. This gives the protein CASSSLGTGIRNSPLHF. Full variable domain (outside the CDR3, taken from reference TRBV11-2 and TRBJ1-6): EAGVAQSPRYKIIEKRQSVAFWCNPISGHATLYWYQQILGQGPKLLIQFQNNGVVDDSQLPKDRFSAERLKGVDSTLKIQPAKLEDSAVYLCASSSLGTGIRNSPLHFGNGTRLTVT.

The chain couples TRBV24-1 to TRBJ2-1, with TRBD2 matching 7 bases. The germline CDR1 and CDR2 sequences are KGHDR and SFDVKD. CDR3 size: 18 residues. V lost 6 bases to trimming and J lost 0 bases; unmatched junction nucleotides: 13. In nucleotides, the CDR3 is TGTGCCACCAGTCTAACTACACAGCGGGATAGCTCCTACAATGAGCAGTTCTTC. It encodes CATSLTTQRDSSYNEQFF.

The rearrangement joins TRBV2 to TRBJ1-5, with unresolved D. Germline V gene lookup returns CDR1 SNHLY and CDR2 FYNNEI. Trimming took 6 bases from V and 3 from J, leaving 6 bases between them. The CDR3 contains 12 residues. The CDR3 coding sequence is TGTGCCAGCAGGACGGTCAATCAGCCCCAGCATTTT. Its translation: CASRTVNQPQHF.

In its sample, this clonotype was seen many times. This chain uses TRBV10-3 with TRBJ2-5; 12 nucleotides agree with TRBD1. The V gene's germline CDR1 is ENHRY and CDR2 SYGVKD. V was clipped by 4 bases and J by 7 bases; unmatched bases: 4. The CDR3 is made up of 14 amino acids. CDR3: CAISVGQGALTQYF. Here the CDR3 DNA reads TGTGCCATCAGTGTGGGACAGGGGGCCTTGACCCAGTACTTC.

Here the CDR3 reads CASTVEAHGYTF. In DNA, the CDR3 is TGTGCCAGCACCGTGGAGGCCCATGGCTACACCTTC. The chain combines TRBV7-9 with TRBJ1-2; unclear D gene. The CDR3 is 12 residues long. Germline CDR1 SEHNR, CDR2 FQNEAQ (reference sequence). V was clipped by 7 bases and J by 6 bases, with 12 bases between them.

In this sample, this clonotype turned up a few times. The V gene is TRBV2, the J gene TRBJ2-7, with 16 bases matching TRBD2. The trim removed 6 bases at V and 4 bases at J, leaving 3 bases unmatched. Germline V gives CDR1 SNHLY, CDR2 FYNNEI. This CDR3 is 15 amino acids long. CDR3 sequence: CASSPGLAGGYEQYF. For the CDR3, the DNA is TGTGCCAGCAGCCCGGGACTAGCGGGAGGGTACGAGCAGTACTTC.

This clonotype has ten or more counts. V gene TRBV7-9 combines with J gene TRBJ1-2, with 7 bases identical to TRBD1. The germline V gene has CDR1 SEHNR and CDR2 FQNEAQ (reference sequence). V trimming: 5 bases; J trimming: 7 bases; junction bases outside the gene matches: 10. CDR3 length: 14 amino acids. CDR3 nucleotide sequence: TGTGCCAGCAGCGGCTCCGGGACAGTTGGTGGCTACACCTTC. Encoded protein: CASSGSGTVGGYTF.

About this clonotype itself: The conserved phenylalanine or tryptophan normally closing the CDR3 is absent here, so this likely arose from a read error. The V and J genes are TRBV27 and TRBJ1-4; TRBD1 aligns across 10 bases. This CDR3 is 16 amino acids long. Germline V gives CDR1 MNHEY, CDR2 SMNVEV (reference sequence). After removal of 1 base from V and 7 bases from J, the junction contained 6 bases not matched to a gene. CDR3 in DNA: TGTGCCAGCAGTTTATACGCGGACAGGGGGACTGAAAAACTGTTTCTT. Protein product: CASSLYADRGTEKLFL.

The J gene is TRBJ2-7, the V gene TRBV11-1; tentatively, D is TRBD2 (5 bases). V was trimmed by 0 bases and J by 3 bases, leaving 15 bases between them. There are 16 residues in the CDR3. The germline CDR1 and CDR2 sequences are SGHAT and FQDESV (reference sequence). The CDR3 sequence: CASSLALIGENYEQYF. CDR3 in DNA: TGTGCCAGCAGCTTAGCGCTGATCGGGGAAAACTACGAGCAGTACTTC. Combining the CDR3 with reference TRBV11-1 and TRBJ2-7 gives the whole variable domain EAEVAQSPRYKITEKSQAVAFWCDPISGHATLYWYRQILGQGPELLVQFQDESVVDDSQLPKDRFSAERLKGVDSTLKIQPAELGDSAMYLCASSLALIGENYEQYFGPGTRLTVT.